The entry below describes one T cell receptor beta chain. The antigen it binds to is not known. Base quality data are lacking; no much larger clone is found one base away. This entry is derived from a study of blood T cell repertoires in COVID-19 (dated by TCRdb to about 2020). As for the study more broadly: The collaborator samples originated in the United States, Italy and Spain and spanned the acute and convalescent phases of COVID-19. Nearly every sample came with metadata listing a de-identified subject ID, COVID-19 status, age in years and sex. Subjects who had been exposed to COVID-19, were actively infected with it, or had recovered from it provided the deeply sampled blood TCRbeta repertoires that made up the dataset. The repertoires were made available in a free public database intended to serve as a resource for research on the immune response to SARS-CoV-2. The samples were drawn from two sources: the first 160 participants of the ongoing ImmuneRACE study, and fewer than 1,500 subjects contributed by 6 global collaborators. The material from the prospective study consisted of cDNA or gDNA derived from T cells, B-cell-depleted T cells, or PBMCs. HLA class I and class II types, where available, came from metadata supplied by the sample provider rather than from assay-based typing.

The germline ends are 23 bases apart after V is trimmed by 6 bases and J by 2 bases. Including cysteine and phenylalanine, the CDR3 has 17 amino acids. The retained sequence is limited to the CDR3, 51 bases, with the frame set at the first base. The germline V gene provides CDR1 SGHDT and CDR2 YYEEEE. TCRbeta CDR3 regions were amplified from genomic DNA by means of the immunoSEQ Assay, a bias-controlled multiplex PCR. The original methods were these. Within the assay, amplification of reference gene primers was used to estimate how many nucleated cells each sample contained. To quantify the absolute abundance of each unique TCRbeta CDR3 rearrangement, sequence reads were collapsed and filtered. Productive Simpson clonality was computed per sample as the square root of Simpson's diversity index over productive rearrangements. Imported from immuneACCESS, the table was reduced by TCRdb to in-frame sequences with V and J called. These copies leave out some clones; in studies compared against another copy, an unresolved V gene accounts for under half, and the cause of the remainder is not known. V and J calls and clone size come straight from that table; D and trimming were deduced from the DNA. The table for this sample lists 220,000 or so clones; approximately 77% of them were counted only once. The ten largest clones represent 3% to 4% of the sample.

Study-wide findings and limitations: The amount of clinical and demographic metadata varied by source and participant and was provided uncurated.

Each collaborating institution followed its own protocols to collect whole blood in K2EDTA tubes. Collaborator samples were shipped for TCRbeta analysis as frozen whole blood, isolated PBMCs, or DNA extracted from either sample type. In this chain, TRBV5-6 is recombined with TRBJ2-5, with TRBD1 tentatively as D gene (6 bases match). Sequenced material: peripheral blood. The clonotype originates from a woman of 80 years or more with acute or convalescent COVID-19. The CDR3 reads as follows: CASNLRRTDRKQETQYF. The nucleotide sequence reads TGTGCCAGCAACCTAAGAAGGACAGACAGAAAGCAAGAGACCCAGTACTTC.